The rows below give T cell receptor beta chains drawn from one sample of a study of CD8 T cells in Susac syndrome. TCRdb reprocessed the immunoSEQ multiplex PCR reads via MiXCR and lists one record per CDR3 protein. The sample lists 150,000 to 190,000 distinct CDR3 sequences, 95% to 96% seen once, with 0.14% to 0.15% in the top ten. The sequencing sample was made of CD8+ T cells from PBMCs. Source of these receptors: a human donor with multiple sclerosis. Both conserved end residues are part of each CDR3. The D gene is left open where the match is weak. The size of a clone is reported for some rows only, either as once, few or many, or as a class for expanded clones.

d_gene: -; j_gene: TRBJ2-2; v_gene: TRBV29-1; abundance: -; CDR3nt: TGCAGCGTTCTGATTGACAGTCCGATTTTGGGCACCGGGGAGCTGTTTTTT; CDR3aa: CSVLIDSPILGTGELFF
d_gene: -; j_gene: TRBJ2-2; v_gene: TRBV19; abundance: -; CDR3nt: TGTGCCAGTAGTTCCGGGACCGCCACCGGGGAGCTGTTTTTT; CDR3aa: CASSSGTATGELFF
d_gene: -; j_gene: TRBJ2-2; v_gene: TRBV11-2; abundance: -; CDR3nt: TGTGCCAGCAGCTCGTGGGGGTCGGCCACCGGGGAGCTGTTTTTT; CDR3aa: CASSSWGSATGELFF
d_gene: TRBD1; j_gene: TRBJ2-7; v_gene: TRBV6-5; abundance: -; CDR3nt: TGTGCCAGCAGTTACGTGGGACAGGGTGTAAGCTACGAGCAGTACTTC; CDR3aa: CASSYVGQGVSYEQYF
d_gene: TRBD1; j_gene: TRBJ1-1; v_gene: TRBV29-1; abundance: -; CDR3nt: TGCAGCGTCCGGGACAGACCTACTGAAGCTTTCTTT; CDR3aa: CSVRDRPTEAFF
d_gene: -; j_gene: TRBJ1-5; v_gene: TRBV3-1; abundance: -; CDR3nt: TGTGCCAGCAGCCAAGAAGGCCGAGGGGGGTATCAGCCCCAGCATTTT; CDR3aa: CASSQEGRGGYQPQHF
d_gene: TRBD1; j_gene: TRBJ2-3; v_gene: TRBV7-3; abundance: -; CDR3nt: TGTGCCAGCAGCTCCTCTCCCGGGACAGGGGCAGATACGCAGTATTTT; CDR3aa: CASSSSPGTGADTQYF
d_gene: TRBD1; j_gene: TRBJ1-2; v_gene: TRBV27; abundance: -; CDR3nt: TGTGCCAGCAGTTTATCCGAGGACAGGTCCTATGGCTACACCTTC; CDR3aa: CASSLSEDRSYGYTF
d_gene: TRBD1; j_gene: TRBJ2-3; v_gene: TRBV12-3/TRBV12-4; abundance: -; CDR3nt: TGTGCCAGCAGTCCCGGGACAGGGGGCATTGGGACAGATACGCAGTATTTT; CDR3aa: CASSPGTGGIGTDTQYF
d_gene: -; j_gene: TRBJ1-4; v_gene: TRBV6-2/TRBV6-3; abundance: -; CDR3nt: TGTGCCAGCAGACCGACAGGCTCTAATGAAAAACTGTTTTTT; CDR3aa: CASRPTGSNEKLFF
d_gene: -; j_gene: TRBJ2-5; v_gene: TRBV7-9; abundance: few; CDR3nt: TGTGCCAGCAGCTTAGTCGGACTACGGGAGACCCAGTACTTC; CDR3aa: CASSLVGLRETQYF
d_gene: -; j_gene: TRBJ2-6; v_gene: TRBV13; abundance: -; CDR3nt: TGTGCCAGCAGCAGCCAGGCGGCTGGGGCCAACGTCCTGACTTTC; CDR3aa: CASSSQAAGANVLTF
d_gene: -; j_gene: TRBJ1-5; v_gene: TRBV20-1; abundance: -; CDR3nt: TGCAGCCTGAGTAGCCCCCAGCATTTT; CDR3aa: CSLSSPQHF
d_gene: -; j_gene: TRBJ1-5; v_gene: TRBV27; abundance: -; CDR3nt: TGTGCCAGCAGTCAAGGACAGTCCAATCAGCCCCAGCATTTT; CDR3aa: CASSQGQSNQPQHF
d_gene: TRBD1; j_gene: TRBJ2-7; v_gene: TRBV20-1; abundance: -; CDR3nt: TGCAGTGCTTCAGACAGGGGCGAGCAGTACTTC; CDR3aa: CSASDRGEQYF
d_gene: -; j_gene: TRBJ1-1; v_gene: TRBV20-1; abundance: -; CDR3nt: TGCAGTGCTAGAGGCCCCCTTCAAGCTTTCTTT; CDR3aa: CSARGPLQAFF
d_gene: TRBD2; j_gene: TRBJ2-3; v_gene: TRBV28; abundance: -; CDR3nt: TGTGCCAGCAGTGGACTAGCGGGGGCCTATCACACAGATACGCAGTATTTT; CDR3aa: CASSGLAGAYHTDTQYF
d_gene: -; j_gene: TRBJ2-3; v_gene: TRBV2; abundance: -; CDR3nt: TGTGCCAGCAGTCGAGACAGTTTATCTAGCACAGATACGCAGTATTTT; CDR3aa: CASSRDSLSSTDTQYF
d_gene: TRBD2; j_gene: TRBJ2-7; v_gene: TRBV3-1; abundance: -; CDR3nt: TGTGCCAGCAGCCCCCGACCCGGGGCGGGGGATTCCTACGAGCAGTACTTC; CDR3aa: CASSPRPGAGDSYEQYF
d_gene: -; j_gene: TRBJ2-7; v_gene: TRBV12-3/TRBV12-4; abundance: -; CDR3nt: TGTGCCAGCAGTTTTCTGGACGAGCAGTACTTC; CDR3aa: CASSFLDEQYF
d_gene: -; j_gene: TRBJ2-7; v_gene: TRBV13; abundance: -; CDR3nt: TGTGCCAGCAGCTTACGTCCCGATGGGAACGAGCAGTACTTC; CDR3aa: CASSLRPDGNEQYF
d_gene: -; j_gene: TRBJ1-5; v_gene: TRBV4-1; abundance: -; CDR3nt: TGCGCCAGCAGCCAAGACCCTCCAAGGGATACTAATCAGCCCCAGCATTTT; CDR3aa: CASSQDPPRDTNQPQHF
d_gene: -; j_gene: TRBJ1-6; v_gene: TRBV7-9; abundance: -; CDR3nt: TGTGCCAGCAGATCGACAGGAGGGATTTCCCCCTATAATTCACCCCTCCACTTT; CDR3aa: CASRSTGGISPYNSPLHF
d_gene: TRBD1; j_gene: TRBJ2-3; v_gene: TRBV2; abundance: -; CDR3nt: TGTGCCAGCAGGACAGGGGGAAATCCGGGTACAGATACGCAGTATTTT; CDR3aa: CASRTGGNPGTDTQYF
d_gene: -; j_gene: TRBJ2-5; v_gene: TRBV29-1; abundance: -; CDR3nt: TGCAGCGTTGAAGGGACGGCAGAGACCCAGTACTTC; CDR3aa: CSVEGTAETQYF
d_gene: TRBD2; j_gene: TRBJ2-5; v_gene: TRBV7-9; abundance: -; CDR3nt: TGTGCCAGCAGCCTAAGATCGGGGGGCCAAGAGACCCAGTACTTC; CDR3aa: CASSLRSGGQETQYF
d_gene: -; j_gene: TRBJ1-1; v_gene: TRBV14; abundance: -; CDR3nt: TGTGCCAGCAGCCAAGTGAGGGGGAACACTGAAGCTTTCTTT; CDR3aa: CASSQVRGNTEAFF
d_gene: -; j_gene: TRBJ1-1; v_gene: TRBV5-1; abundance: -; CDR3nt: TGCGCCAGCAGCTTGGAAGCCCCGGCAGTTGAAGCTTTCTTT; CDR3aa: CASSLEAPAVEAFF
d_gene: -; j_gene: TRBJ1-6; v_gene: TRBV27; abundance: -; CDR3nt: TGTGCCAGCAGTTTTCGCTCGGACACCAATTCACCCCTCCACTTT; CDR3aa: CASSFRSDTNSPLHF
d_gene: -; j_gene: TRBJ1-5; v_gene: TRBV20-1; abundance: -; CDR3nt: TGCAGTGCTTTGACAGATAGCAATCAGCCCCAGCATTTT; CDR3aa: CSALTDSNQPQHF
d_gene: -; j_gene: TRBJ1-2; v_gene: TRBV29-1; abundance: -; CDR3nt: TGCAGCGTTGAGGGGACGGAAGCTAACTATGGCTACACCTTC; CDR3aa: CSVEGTEANYGYTF
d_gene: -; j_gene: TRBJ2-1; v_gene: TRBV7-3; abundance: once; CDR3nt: TGTGCCAGCAGCTTAGACGGCCCCCTGGATGAGCAGTTCTTC; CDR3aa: CASSLDGPLDEQFF
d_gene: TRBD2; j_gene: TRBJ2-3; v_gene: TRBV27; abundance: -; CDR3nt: TGTGCCAGCAGCCAAGCGGGGGGATCGACAGATACGCAGTATTTT; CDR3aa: CASSQAGGSTDTQYF
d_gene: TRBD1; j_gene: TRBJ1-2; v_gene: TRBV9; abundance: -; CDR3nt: TGTGCCAGCAGCCCCTACTCGGACAGGGGGCTCTATGGCTACACCTTC; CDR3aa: CASSPYSDRGLYGYTF
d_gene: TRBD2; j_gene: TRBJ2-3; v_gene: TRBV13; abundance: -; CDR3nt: TGTGCCAGCAGCGCACAACCCGGGACTAGCGGGGGGGCCATGGCTCTTGCGCAGTATTTT; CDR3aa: CASSAQPGTSGGAMALAQYF
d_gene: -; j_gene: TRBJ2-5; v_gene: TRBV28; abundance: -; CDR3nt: TGTGCCAGCATCCTCGGGGAGACCCAGTACTTC; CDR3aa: CASILGETQYF
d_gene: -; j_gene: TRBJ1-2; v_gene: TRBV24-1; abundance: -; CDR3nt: TGTGCCACCAGTGATGGTCGGGGGTGGGACTATGGCTACACCTTC; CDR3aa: CATSDGRGWDYGYTF
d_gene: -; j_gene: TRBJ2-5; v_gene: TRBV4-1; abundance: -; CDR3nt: TGCGCCAGCAGCCTAACCACCGAAGAGACCCAGTACTTC; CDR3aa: CASSLTTEETQYF
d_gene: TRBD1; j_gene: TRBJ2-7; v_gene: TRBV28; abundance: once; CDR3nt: TGTGCCAGCAGTTTATTAGAGGGACAGGGTACCTACGAGCAGTACTTC; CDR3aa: CASSLLEGQGTYEQYF